This TCR beta chain was obtained from a study of blood T cell repertoires in COVID-19. Overall study context: Collection of acute and convalescent COVID-19 samples took place in the United States, Italy and Spain. Nucleic acid was either cDNA or gDNA, and it came from T cells, B-cell-depleted T cells, or PBMCs.

This CDR3 spans 15 amino acids. Germline V gene lookup returns CDR1 LNHDA and CDR2 SQIVND (reference sequence). The junction had 13 bases not matched to a gene; V was cut back by 5 bases and J by 6 bases. In the original analysis: Amplification of reference gene primers provided the estimated nucleated cell counts. This table comes from immunoSEQ multiplex PCR, and its TCRdb copy is limited to in-frame clones, with some not included. V and J calls and clone size are copied from that table; D and trimming were computed from the DNA. The table has about 100,000 clones, 90% seen once. J is TRBJ2-7 and V is TRBV19; 7 bases fit TRBD1. The receptor was isolated from a man aged 60 to 69 with acute or convalescent COVID-19. Sequencing was performed on peripheral blood. The CDR3 nucleotides are TGTGCCAGTAGTGCCAGACAGGGCCCTCCTGGCGAGCAGTACTTC. Amino acids: CASSARQGPPGEQYF.